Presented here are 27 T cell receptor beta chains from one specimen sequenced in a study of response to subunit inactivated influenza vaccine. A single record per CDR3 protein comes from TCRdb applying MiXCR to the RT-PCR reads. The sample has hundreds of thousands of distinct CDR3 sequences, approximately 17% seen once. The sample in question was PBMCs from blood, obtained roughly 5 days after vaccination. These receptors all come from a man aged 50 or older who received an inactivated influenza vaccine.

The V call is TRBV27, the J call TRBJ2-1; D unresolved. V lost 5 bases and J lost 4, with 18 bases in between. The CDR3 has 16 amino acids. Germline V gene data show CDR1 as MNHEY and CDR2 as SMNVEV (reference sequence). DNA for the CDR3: TGTGCCAGCAGTCTTACGTTAGGGTACAATTACAATGAGCAGTTCTTC. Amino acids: CASSLTLGYNYNEQFF.

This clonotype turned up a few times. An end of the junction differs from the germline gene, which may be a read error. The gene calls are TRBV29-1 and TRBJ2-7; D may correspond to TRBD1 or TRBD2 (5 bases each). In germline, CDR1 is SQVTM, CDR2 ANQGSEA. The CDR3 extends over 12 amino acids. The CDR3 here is CSVSDSGTVPDF. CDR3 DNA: TGCAGCGTTTCGGACTCCGGGACCGTCCCAGACTTC.

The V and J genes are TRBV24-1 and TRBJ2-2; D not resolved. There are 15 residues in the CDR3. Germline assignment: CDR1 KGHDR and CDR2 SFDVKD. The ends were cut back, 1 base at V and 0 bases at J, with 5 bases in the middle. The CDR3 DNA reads TGTGCCACCAGTGATTTTGGCCCGAACACCGGGGAGCTGTTTTTT. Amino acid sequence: CATSDFGPNTGELFF.

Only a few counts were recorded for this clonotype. The CDR3 loop reads CASSGGLAGVAYEQYF. The CDR3 nucleotides read TGTGCCAGCAGTGGGGGACTAGCGGGGGTCGCCTACGAGCAGTACTTC. The rearrangement links TRBV6-1 to TRBJ2-7; 14 bases map to TRBD2. After removal of 4 bases from V and 2 bases from J, the junction contained 4 bases not matched to a gene. The CDR3 extends over 16 amino acids. Germline V gives CDR1 MNHNS, CDR2 SASEGT.

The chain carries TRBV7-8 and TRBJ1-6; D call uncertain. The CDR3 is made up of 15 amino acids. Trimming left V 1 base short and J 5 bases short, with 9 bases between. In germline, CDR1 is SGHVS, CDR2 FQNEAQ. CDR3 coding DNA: TGTGCCAGCAGCTTAGACGTCCGGAATAATTCACCCCTCCACTTT. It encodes CASSLDVRNNSPLHF.

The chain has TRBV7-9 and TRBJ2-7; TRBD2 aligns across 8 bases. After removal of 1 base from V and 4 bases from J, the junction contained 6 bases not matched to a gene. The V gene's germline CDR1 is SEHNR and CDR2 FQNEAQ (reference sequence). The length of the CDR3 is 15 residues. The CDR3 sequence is CASSLGGLERYEQYF. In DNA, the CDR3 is TGTGCCAGCAGCTTAGGGGGACTAGAAAGGTACGAGCAGTACTTC.

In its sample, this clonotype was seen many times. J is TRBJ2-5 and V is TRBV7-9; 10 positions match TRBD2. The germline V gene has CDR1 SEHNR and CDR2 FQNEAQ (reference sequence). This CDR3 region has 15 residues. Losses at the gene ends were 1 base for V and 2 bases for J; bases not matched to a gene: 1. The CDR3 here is CASSLELAGQETQYF. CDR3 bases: TGTGCCAGCAGCTTAGAACTAGCGGGACAAGAGACCCAGTACTTC.

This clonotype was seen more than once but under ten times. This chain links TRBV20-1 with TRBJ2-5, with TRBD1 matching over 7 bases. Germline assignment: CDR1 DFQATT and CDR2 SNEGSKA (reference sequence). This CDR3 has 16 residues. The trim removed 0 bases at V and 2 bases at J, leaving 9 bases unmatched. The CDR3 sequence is CSARDQVTGNQETQYF. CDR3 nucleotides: TGCAGTGCTAGAGATCAAGTGACAGGGAATCAAGAGACCCAGTACTTC.

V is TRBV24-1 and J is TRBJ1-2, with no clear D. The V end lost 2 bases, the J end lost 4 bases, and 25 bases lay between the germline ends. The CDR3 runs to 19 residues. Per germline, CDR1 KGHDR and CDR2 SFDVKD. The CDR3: CATSDSPGTAGVISYGYTF. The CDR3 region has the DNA TGTGCCACCAGTGATTCACCCGGAACGGCCGGGGTTATTAGCTATGGCTACACCTTC.

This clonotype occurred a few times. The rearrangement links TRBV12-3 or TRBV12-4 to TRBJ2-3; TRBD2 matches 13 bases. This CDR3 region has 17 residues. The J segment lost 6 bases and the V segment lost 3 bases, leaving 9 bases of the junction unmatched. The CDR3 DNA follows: TGTGCCAGCAGTTTCCGACTAGCGGGGGGCCCACCGGATACGCAGTATTTT. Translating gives CASSFRLAGGPPDTQYF.

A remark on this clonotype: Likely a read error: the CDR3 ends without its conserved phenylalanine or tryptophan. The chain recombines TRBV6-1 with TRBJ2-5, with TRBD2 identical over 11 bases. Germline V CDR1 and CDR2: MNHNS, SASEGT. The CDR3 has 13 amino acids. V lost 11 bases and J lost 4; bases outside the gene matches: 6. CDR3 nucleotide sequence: TGTGCCTCTAGCGGGGGGTACATAGAGACCCAGTACATC. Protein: CASSGGYIETQYI.

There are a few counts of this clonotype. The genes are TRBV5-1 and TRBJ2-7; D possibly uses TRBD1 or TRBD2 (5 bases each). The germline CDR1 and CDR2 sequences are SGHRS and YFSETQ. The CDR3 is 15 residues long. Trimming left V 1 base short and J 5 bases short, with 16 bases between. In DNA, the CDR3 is TGCGCCAGCAGCTTGCAACCTGGGGGTGGGGACGAGCAGTACTTC. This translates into CASSLQPGGGDEQYF.

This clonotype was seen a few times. CDR3 coding DNA: TGTGCCAGCAGCCCCGGACTAGCGGGAGAGATGCAGTATTTT. This codes for CASSPGLAGEMQYF. V gene TRBV7-3 combines with J gene TRBJ2-3, with TRBD2 matching 13 bases. V shed 5 bases, J shed 11 bases, and the junction held 7 bases outside the gene matches. The CDR3 is 14 amino acids. CDR1 SGHTA and CDR2 FQGTGA come from the germline V gene.

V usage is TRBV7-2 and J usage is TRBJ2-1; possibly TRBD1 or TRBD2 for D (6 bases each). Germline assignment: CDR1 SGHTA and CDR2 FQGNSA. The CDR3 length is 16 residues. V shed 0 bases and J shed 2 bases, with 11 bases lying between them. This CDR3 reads CASSLAVGGPYNEQFF. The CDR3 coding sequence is TGTGCCAGCAGCTTAGCGGTCGGGGGCCCCTACAATGAGCAGTTCTTC.

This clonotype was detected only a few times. CDR3 protein: CAAGQRNQPQHF. DNA of the CDR3: TGTGCCGCGGGACAGCGCAATCAGCCCCAGCATTTT. V is TRBV10-3 and J is TRBJ1-5; 7 nucleotides agree with TRBD1. V shed 11 bases and J 2 bases; nucleotides not matched to a gene: 3. Germline V gene sequence: CDR1 ENHRY, CDR2 SYGVKD. The CDR3 is made up of 12 amino acids.

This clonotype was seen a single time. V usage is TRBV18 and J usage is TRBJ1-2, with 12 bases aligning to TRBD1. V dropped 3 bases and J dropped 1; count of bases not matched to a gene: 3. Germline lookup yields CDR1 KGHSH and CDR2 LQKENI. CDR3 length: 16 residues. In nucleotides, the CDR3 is TGTGCCAGCTCACCGGGACAGGGGGCGCTTAACTATGGCTACACCTTC. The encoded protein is CASSPGQGALNYGYTF. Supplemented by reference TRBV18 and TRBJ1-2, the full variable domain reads NAGVMQNPRHLVRRRGQEARLRCSPMKGHSHVYWYRQLPEEGLKFMVYLQKENIIDESGMPKERFSAEFPKEGPSILRIQQVVRGDSAAYFCASSPGQGALNYGYTFGSGTRLTVV.

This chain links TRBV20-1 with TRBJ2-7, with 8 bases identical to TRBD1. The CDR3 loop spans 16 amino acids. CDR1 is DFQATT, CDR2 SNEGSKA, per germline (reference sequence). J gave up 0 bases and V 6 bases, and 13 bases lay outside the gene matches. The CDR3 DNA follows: TGCAGTGCGGTTGACAGGGGCCCTAGGAGCTCCTACGAGCAGTACTTC. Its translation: CSAVDRGPRSSYEQYF.

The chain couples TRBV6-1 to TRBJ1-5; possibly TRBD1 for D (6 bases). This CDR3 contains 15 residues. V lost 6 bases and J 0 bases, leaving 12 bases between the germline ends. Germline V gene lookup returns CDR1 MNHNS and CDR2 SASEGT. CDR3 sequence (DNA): TGTGCCAGCAGCCGGACAGAACATAGCAATCAGCCCCAGCATTTT. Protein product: CASSRTEHSNQPQHF.

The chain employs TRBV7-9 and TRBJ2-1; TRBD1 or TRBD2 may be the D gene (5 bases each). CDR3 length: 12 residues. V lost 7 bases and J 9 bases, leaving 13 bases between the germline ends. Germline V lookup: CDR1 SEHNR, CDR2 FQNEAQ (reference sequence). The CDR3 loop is CASTPGAGEQFF. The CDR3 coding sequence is TGTGCCAGCACCCCCGGGGCAGGTGAGCAGTTCTTC. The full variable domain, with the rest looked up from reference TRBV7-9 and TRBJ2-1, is DTGVSQNPRHKITKRGQNVTFRCDPISEHNRLYWYRQTLGQGPEFLTYFQNEAQLEKSRLLSDRFSAERPKGSFSTLEIQRTEQGDSAMYLCASTPGAGEQFFGPGTRLTVL.

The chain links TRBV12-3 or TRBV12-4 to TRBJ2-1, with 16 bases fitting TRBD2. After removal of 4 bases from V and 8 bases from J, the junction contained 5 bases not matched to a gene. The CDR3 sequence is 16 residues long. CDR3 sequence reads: CASSWGLAGGRDEQFF. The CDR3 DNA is TGTGCCAGCAGTTGGGGACTAGCGGGAGGGCGGGATGAGCAGTTCTTC.

The CDR3 region is CASSPRFYEQYF. DNA of the CDR3: TGTGCCAGCAGCCCCCGTTTCTACGAGCAGTACTTC. The chain employs TRBV3-1 and TRBJ2-7; D gene unclear. V lost 4 bases and J lost 3, with 7 bases in between. The germline CDR1 and CDR2 sequences are LGHDT and YNNKEL (reference sequence). This CDR3 has 12 residues.

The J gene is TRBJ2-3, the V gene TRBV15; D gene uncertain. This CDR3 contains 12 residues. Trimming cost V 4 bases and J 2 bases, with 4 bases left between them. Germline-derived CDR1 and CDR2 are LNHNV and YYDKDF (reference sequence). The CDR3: CATSKITDTQYF. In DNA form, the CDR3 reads TGTGCCACCAGCAAGATCACAGATACGCAGTATTTT.

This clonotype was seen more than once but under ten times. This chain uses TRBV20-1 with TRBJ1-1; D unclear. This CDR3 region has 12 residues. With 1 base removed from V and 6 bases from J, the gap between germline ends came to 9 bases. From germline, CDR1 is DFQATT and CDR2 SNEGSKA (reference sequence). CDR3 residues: CSARGRLAEAFF. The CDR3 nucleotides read TGCAGTGCTAGAGGACGGTTGGCTGAAGCTTTCTTT.

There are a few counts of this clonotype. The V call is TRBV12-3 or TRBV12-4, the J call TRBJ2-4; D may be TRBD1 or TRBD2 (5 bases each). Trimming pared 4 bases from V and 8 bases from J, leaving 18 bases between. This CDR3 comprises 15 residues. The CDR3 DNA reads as TGTGCCAGCAGTTGGGGGTCCGGCATAAGGGACATTCAGTACTTC. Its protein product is CASSWGSGIRDIQYF.

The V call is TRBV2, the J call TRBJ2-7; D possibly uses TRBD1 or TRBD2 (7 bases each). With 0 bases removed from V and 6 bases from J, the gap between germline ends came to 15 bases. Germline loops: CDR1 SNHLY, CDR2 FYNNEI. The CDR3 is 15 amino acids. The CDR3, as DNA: TGTGCCAGCAGTGAAGCGGGGGGGACAGTTGGCGAGCAGTACTTC. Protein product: CASSEAGGTVGEQYF.

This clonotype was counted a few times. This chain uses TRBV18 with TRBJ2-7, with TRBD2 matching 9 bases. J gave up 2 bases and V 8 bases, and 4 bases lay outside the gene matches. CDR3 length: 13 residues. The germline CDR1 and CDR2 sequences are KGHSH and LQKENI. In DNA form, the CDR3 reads TGTGCCAGCCATAGCGGGGGCCCCTACGAGCAGTACTTC. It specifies CASHSGGPYEQYF.

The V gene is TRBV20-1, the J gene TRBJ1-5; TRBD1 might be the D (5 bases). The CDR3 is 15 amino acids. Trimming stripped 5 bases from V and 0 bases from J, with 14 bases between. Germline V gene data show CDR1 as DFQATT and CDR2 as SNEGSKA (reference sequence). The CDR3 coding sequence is TGCAGTGCTCGCTCAGGGACGGATAGCAATCAGCCCCAGCATTTT. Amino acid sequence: CSARSGTDSNQPQHF.